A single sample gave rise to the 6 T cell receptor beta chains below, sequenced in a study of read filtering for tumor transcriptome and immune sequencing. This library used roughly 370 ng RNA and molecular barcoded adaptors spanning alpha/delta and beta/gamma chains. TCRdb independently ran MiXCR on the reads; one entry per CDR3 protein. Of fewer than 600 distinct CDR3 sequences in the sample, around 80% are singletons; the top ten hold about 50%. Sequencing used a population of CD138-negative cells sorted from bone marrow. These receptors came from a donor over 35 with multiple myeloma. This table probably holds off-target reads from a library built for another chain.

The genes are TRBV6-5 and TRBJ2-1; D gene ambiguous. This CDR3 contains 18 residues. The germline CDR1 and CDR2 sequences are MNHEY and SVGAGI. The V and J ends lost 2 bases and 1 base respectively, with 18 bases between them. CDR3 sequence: CASSYRRWAVLSYNEQFF. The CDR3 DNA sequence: TGTGCCAGCAGTTACCGCCGATGGGCAGTACTGTCCTACAATGAGCAGTTCTTC.

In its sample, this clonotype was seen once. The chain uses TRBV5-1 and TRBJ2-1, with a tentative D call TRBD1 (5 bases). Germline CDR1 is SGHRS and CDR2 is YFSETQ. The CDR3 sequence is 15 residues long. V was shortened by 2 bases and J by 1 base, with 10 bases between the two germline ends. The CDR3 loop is CASSFREPSYNEQFF. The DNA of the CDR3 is TGCGCCAGCAGCTTCAGGGAACCTTCCTACAATGAGCAGTTCTTC.

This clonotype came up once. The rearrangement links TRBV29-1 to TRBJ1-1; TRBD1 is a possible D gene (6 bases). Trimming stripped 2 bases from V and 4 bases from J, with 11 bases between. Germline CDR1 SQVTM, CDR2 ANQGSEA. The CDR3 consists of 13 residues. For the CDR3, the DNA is TGCAGCGTTGAACCGGGGGCCGGCACTGAAGCTTTCTTT. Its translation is CSVEPGAGTEAFF.

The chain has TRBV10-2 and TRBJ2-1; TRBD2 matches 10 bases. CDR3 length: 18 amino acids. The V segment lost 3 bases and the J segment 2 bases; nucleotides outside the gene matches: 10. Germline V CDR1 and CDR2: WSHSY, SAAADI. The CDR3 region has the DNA TGCGCCAGCAGTGACGGGGGGGAAGCGGGAGGGCCCTACAATGAGCAGTTCTTC. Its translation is CASSDGGEAGGPYNEQFF.

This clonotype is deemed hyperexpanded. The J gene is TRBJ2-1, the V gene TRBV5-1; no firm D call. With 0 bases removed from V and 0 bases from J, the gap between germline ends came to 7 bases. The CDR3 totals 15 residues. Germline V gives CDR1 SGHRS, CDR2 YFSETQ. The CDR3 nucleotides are TGCGCCAGCAGCTTGGTGGCAGGCTCCTACAATGAGCAGTTCTTC. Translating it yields CASSLVAGSYNEQFF.

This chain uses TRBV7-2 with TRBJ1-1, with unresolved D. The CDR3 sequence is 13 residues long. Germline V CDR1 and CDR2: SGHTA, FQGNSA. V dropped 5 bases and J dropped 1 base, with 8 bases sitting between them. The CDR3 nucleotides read TGTGCCAGCAGCAATACACAGAACACTGAAGCTTTCTTT. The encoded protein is CASSNTQNTEAFF.